Each of the 25 T cell receptor beta chains below was sequenced from the same sample in a study of tumor-infiltrating lymphocytes in localized non-small cell lung cancer. Using immunoSEQ multiplex PCR, the repertoire was profiled, and TCRdb retains in-frame clones only, with some absent. The table includes 10,000 or so clones, around 85% detected once. Input material: uninvolved lung tissue not adjacent to the tumor. These receptors originate from a human donor with non-small cell lung cancer.

The CDR3 region has the DNA TGTGCCAGCAGCTCAAGGGGGCTGGACTATGGCTACACCTTC. This translates into CASSSRGLDYGYTF. V gene TRBV11-2 combines with J gene TRBJ1-2; 7 bases match TRBD1. The V gene's germline CDR1 is SGHAT and CDR2 FQNNGV. This CDR3 region has 14 residues. After removal of 4 bases from V and 3 bases from J, the junction contained 5 bases not matched to a gene. The whole variable domain, filled in from reference TRBV11-2 and TRBJ1-2, reads EAGVAQSPRYKIIEKRQSVAFWCNPISGHATLYWYQQILGQGPKLLIQFQNNGVVDDSQLPKDRFSAERLKGVDSTLKIQPAKLEDSAVYLCASSSRGLDYGYTFGSGTRLTVV.

This clone appeared once. The J gene is TRBJ2-1, the V gene TRBV5-4; D might be TRBD1 (5 bases). Deletions cut 4 bases from V and 5 bases from J, with 10 bases between. Germline CDR1 SGHNT, CDR2 YYREEE (reference sequence). This CDR3 is built from 13 residues. In DNA, the CDR3 is TGTGCCAGCAGCCGAACAGGTGACAATGAGCAGTTCTTC. This encodes CASSRTGDNEQFF.

V usage is TRBV2 and J usage is TRBJ2-7; 10 bases line up with TRBD1. The trim removed 5 bases at V and 4 bases at J, leaving 5 bases unmatched. Germline-derived CDR1 and CDR2 are SNHLY and FYNNEI. CDR3 length equals 14 residues. The CDR3 loop is CASSRDRGLYEQYF. The CDR3, as DNA: TGTGCCAGCAGTAGAGACAGGGGGCTATACGAGCAGTACTTC.

The chain recombines TRBV7-7 with TRBJ2-1; possible D gene TRBD2, 6 bases. Trimming removed 4 bases from V and 7 bases from J, with 11 bases in between. CDR1 and CDR2 (germline): SSHAT, FNYEAQ (reference sequence). There are 13 residues in the CDR3. The CDR3 DNA follows: TGTGCCAGCAGCTCGGGGGACGGAAATGAGCAGTTCTTC. Its translation: CASSSGDGNEQFF.

The V and J genes are TRBV30 and TRBJ2-2, with a possible D match to TRBD2 (5 bases). Germline V CDR1 and CDR2: GTSNPN, SVGIG (reference sequence). This CDR3 has 15 residues. Trimming took 5 bases from V and 9 from J, leaving 22 bases between them. The CDR3 is CAWEVARASWRELFF. CDR3 bases: TGTGCCTGGGAGGTAGCGAGGGCCAGTTGGAGGGAGCTGTTTTTT.

This clone was counted a few times. J is TRBJ2-3 and V is TRBV2; possible D gene TRBD2, 7 bases. V was shortened by 3 bases and J by 6 bases, with 16 bases between the two germline ends. The CDR3 covers 15 residues. CDR1 is SNHLY, CDR2 FYNNEI, per germline. CDR3: CASSERGRAADTQYF. CDR3 DNA sequence: TGTGCCAGCAGTGAGAGGGGGAGGGCCGCGGATACGCAGTATTTT.

This clone was seen once. The CDR3 sequence: CASIWNTEAFF. As DNA, the CDR3 is TGTGCCAGCATCTGGAACACTGAAGCTTTCTTT. This chain joins TRBV2 and TRBJ1-1; D uncertain. The V gene lost 7 bases and the J gene lost 1 base, with 4 bases spanning the gap. Germline V gene data show CDR1 as SNHLY and CDR2 as FYNNEI. The CDR3 spans 11 residues.

The J gene is TRBJ2-1, the V gene TRBV5-6; possibly TRBD1 for D (6 bases). Germline V gene sequence: CDR1 SGHDT, CDR2 YYEEEE. The CDR3 extends over 16 amino acids. Trimming took 0 bases from V and 5 from J, leaving 15 bases between them. The CDR3 nucleotides read TGTGCCAGCAGCTTGGGCCTACCCAGGGGACACAATGAGCAGTTCTTC. It encodes CASSLGLPRGHNEQFF.

This clone was observed a single time. V usage is TRBV6-5 and J usage is TRBJ1-5; 7 bases map to TRBD1. This CDR3 comprises 14 residues. V gave up 6 bases and J gave up 6 bases; unmatched junction bases: 8. Germline V lookup: CDR1 MNHEY, CDR2 SVGAGI. The CDR3 coding sequence is TGTGCCAGCAGACCCAACAGGGGCGGTCAGCCCCAGCATTTT. Its translation is CASRPNRGGQPQHF.

V is TRBV5-1 and J is TRBJ2-5; 8 bases agree with TRBD1. Looked up from germline, CDR1 is SGHRS and CDR2 is YFSETQ. The CDR3 spans 15 residues. V was pared by 5 bases and J by 1 base, with 7 bases of the junction left unmatched. As DNA, the CDR3 is TGCGCCAGCAGGAAAGACAGGGGCAGCCAAGAGACCCAGTACTTC. As protein: CASRKDRGSQETQYF.

The rearrangement links TRBV11-3 to TRBJ2-5; D might be TRBD1 (6 bases). Germline V gene lookup returns CDR1 SGHNT and CDR2 YENEEA. Trimming shortened V by 4 bases and J by 5 bases, and 17 bases separated the two germline ends. The CDR3 loop spans 15 amino acids. The CDR3 region has the DNA TGTGCCAGCAGCTCCGGACAGTCCGCGAGGGAGACCCAGTACTTC. Amino acid sequence: CASSSGQSARETQYF.

The gene calls are TRBV28 and TRBJ2-7; 9 bases are a match to TRBD1. This CDR3 comprises 15 residues. With 5 bases clipped from V and 1 base from J, the junction kept 6 bases outside the gene matches. The V gene's germline CDR1 is MDHEN and CDR2 SYDVKM. The chain's CDR3 is CASSPVGQGSYEQYF. DNA for the CDR3: TGTGCCAGCAGTCCTGTGGGACAGGGATCCTACGAGCAGTACTTC.

CDR3: CASSSSDRGLENEQFF. The CDR3 coding sequence is TGTGCCAGCAGCTCCTCAGACAGGGGACTCGAGAATGAGCAGTTCTTC. V gene TRBV7-9 combines with J gene TRBJ2-1; 8 positions match TRBD1. The ends lost 4 bases at V and 7 bases at J; junction bases unmatched: 12. The CDR3 contains 16 residues. The germline V gene encodes CDR1 SEHNR and CDR2 FQNEAQ (reference sequence).

V is TRBV19 and J is TRBJ2-2, with 7 bases matching TRBD1. There are 13 residues in the CDR3. The V segment lost 7 bases and the J segment 5 bases; nucleotides outside the gene matches: 4. Germline CDR1 LNHDA, CDR2 SQIVND (reference sequence). This CDR3 reads CASKGRGTGELFF. For the CDR3, the DNA is TGTGCCAGTAAGGGCAGGGGGACCGGGGAGCTGTTTTTT.

This clone was detected only a few times. V gene TRBV6-5 combines with J gene TRBJ1-5; D is perhaps TRBD1 (5 bases). The CDR3 is 13 residues long. With 5 bases removed from V and 6 bases from J, the gap between germline ends came to 11 bases. Germline V lookup: CDR1 MNHEY, CDR2 SVGAGI. The CDR3, as DNA: TGTGCCAGCAGTCGGGGACGGCTTCAGCCCCAGCATTTT. Its translation is CASSRGRLQPQHF.

The rearrangement joins TRBV28 to TRBJ1-5; TRBD1 agrees at 7 bases. CDR1 is MDHEN, CDR2 SYDVKM, per germline. V gave up 6 bases and J gave up 0 bases; unmatched junction bases: 5. The CDR3 has 15 amino acids. The CDR3 nucleotides are TGTGCCAGCAGGTCCACAGGGGTTAGCAATCAGCCCCAGCATTTT. The encoded protein is CASRSTGVSNQPQHF. Full variable domain (outside the CDR3, taken from reference TRBV28 and TRBJ1-5): DVKVTQSSRYLVKRTGEKVFLECVQDMDHENMFWYRQDPGLGLRLIYFSYDVKMKEKGDIPEGYSVSREKKERFSLILESASTNQTSMYLCASRSTGVSNQPQHFGDGTRLSIL.

This sequence joins TRBV30 and TRBJ2-3; the D is unclear. V was trimmed by 2 bases and J by 0 bases, leaving 6 bases between them. The CDR3 totals 13 residues. Germline lookup yields CDR1 GTSNPN and CDR2 SVGIG (reference sequence). CDR3 in amino acids: CAWSRRSTDTQYF. Here the CDR3 DNA reads TGTGCCTGGAGTAGGCGGAGCACAGATACGCAGTATTTT.

The J gene is TRBJ1-2, the V gene TRBV7-2, with unresolved D. Trimming pared 1 base from V and 8 bases from J, leaving 11 bases between. This CDR3 has 13 amino acids. The germline V gene encodes CDR1 SGHTA and CDR2 FQGNSA. CDR3 in amino acids: CASSLVRSDGYTF. In DNA form, the CDR3 reads TGTGCCAGCAGCTTAGTCAGGTCTGACGGCTACACCTTC. Full variable domain (rest looked up from reference TRBV7-2 and TRBJ1-2): GAGVSQSPSNKVTEKGKDVELRCDPISGHTALYWYRQSLGQGLEFLIYFQGNSAPDKSGLPSDRFSAERTGGSVSTLTIQRTQQEDSAVYLCASSLVRSDGYTFGSGTRLTVV.

The V and J genes are TRBV7-9 and TRBJ1-1; no firm D call. The CDR3 loop spans 14 amino acids. The germline CDR1 and CDR2 sequences are SEHNR and FQNEAQ (reference sequence). V lost 1 base and J 7 bases, leaving 13 bases between the germline ends. Written as DNA, the CDR3 is TGTGCCAGCAGCTTAGGAGCGTCAAGACGTGAAGCTTTCTTT. Amino acids: CASSLGASRREAFF.

V and J are TRBV5-1 and TRBJ2-1; 7 nucleotides line up with TRBD2. The CDR3 length is 15 residues. V was pared by 0 bases and J by 6 bases, with 6 bases of the junction left unmatched. Germline values: CDR1 SGHRS, CDR2 YFSETQ. In DNA form, the CDR3 reads TGCGCCAGCAGCTTGGCCCCGGGAGGATTCAATGAGCAGTTCTTC. This encodes CASSLAPGGFNEQFF.

The chain has TRBV7-9 and TRBJ2-7; D is unclear. CDR3 length: 15 residues. V was cut by 2 bases and J by 1 base, with 12 bases left in between. Germline CDR1 SEHNR, CDR2 FQNEAQ (reference sequence). CDR3 in DNA: TGTGCCAGCAGCTTACCTACGCGGAGTTCCTACGAGCAGTACTTC. Its protein is CASSLPTRSSYEQYF.

The chain links TRBV15 to TRBJ1-2; D remains unclear. The CDR3 consists of 12 residues. Germline CDR1 reads LNHNV; CDR2 reads YYDKDF (reference sequence). V lost 1 base and J 5 bases, leaving 5 bases between the germline ends. The CDR3 loop reads CATSRVGYGYTF. For the CDR3, the DNA is TGTGCCACCAGCAGAGTTGGATATGGCTACACCTTC.

The count of this clone is one. CDR3 sequence (DNA): TGTGCCAGCAGTCCTGACAGGGGCGAGCAGTACTTC. Protein: CASSPDRGEQYF. This chain uses TRBV2 with TRBJ2-7, with 8 positions matching TRBD1. Germline V gives CDR1 SNHLY, CDR2 FYNNEI. The CDR3 covers 12 residues. J lost 6 bases, V lost 5 bases, and 3 bases had no gene match.

V usage is TRBV5-4 and J usage is TRBJ2-5; 9 bases match TRBD2. The CDR3 is 20 residues long. The germline CDR1 and CDR2 sequences are SGHNT and YYREEE (reference sequence). The ends lost 1 base at V and 1 base at J; junction bases unmatched: 17. CDR3 DNA: TGTGCCAGCAGCTTGTTAGTCTTAGCGGGAGATTTTGGGGCCCAAGAGACCCAGTACTTC. Translating gives CASSLLVLAGDFGAQETQYF.

The rearrangement uses TRBV2 and TRBJ2-7, with 10 positions matching TRBD2. The V and J ends lost 2 bases and 2 bases, in that order; junction bases with no gene match: 6. Looked up from germline, CDR1 is SNHLY and CDR2 is FYNNEI. The CDR3 covers 16 residues. The CDR3 DNA is TGTGCCAGCAGTGAAAGGGAGCTAGCGGGGGCCTACGAGCAGTACTTC. Amino acids: CASSERELAGAYEQYF. The full variable domain, with the rest looked up from reference TRBV2 and TRBJ2-7, is EPEVTQTPSHQVTQMGQEVILRCVPISNHLYFYWYRQILGQKVEFLVSFYNNEISEKSEIFDDQFSVERPDGSNFTLKIRSTKLEDSAMYFCASSERELAGAYEQYFGPGTRLTVT.